This TCR beta chain originates from a study of T cell responses to AZD1222 COVID-19 vaccine. Measured with immunoSEQ multiplex PCR; TCRdb has only the in-frame clones, and not every one. This sample yields 84,000 or so clones, of which 65% to 90% are seen a single time; over 7.5% belongs to the top ten. Of note for this clone: The antigen is undetermined.

The CDR3 runs to 14 residues. Germline lookup yields CDR1 MNHEY and CDR2 SVGEGT. With 3 bases removed from V and 3 bases from J, the gap between germline ends came to 9 bases. Study-level results: A mostly white British donor set with more females was recruited, and clonal diversity was possibly underestimated.

The chain recombines TRBV6-2 or TRBV6-3 with TRBJ1-5; the D is unclear. This TCR came from an adult in good health. Material: peripheral blood, obtained on day 0 of AZD1222 vaccination. The CDR3 reads CASSYGRINQPQHF. The DNA of the CDR3 is TGTGCCAGCAGTTATGGTCGGATCAATCAGCCCCAGCATTTT.